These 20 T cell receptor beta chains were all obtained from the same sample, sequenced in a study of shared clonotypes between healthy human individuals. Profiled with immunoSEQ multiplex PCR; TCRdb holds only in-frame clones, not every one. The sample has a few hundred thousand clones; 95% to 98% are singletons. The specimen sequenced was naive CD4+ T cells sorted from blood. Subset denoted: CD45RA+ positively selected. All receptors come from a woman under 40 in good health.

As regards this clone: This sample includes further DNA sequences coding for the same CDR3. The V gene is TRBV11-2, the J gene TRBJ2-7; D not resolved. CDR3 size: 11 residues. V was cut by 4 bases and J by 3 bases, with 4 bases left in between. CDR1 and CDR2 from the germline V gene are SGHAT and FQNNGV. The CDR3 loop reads CASSSHYEQYF. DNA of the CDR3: TGTGCCAGCAGCTCGCACTACGAGCAGTACTTC.

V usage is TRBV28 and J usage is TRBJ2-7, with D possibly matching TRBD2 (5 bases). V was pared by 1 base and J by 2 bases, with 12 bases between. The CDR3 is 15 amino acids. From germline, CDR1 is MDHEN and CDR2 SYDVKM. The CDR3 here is CASSLSGKGAYEQYF. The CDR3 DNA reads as TGTGCCAGCAGTTTATCGGGAAAGGGAGCCTACGAGCAGTACTTC.

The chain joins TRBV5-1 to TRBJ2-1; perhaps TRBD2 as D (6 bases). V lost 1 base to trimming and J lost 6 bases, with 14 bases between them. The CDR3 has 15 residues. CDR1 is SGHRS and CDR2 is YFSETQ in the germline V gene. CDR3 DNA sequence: TGCGCCAGCAGCTTGTCCGCGGGACTGTTCAATGAGCAGTTCTTC. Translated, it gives CASSLSAGLFNEQFF.

The CDR3 here is CASSFGGRTTDTQYF. In DNA, the CDR3 is TGTGCCAGCAGCTTTGGAGGCCGAACCACAGATACGCAGTATTTT. The chain combines TRBV7-9 with TRBJ2-3; possible D gene TRBD2, 5 bases. Germline V gene lookup returns CDR1 SEHNR and CDR2 FQNEAQ (reference sequence). The CDR3 has 15 amino acids. V was trimmed by 3 bases and J by 2 bases, leaving 12 bases between them.

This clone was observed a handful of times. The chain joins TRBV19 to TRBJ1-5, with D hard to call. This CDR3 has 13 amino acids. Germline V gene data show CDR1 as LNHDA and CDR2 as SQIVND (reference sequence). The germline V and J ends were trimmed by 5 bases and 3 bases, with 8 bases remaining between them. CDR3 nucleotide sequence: TGTGCCAGTAGTGGGGTTAACAATCAGCCCCAGCATTTT. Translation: CASSGVNNQPQHF.

The CDR3 sequence: CASSVNGGDYNEQFF. Here the CDR3 DNA reads TGTGCCAGCAGCGTAAACGGGGGAGACTACAATGAGCAGTTCTTC. The gene calls are TRBV9 and TRBJ2-1; tentative D call: TRBD2 (6 bases). The CDR3 extends over 15 amino acids. V was cut by 1 base and J by 3 bases, with 11 bases left in between. Per the germline V gene, CDR1 is SGDLS and CDR2 is YYNGEE.

DNA for the CDR3: TGTGCCAGCAGATGGGACAGCTATAATTCACCCCTCCACTTT. This encodes CASRWDSYNSPLHF. The V gene is TRBV27, the J gene TRBJ1-6; TRBD1 agrees at 7 bases. The germline V gene encodes CDR1 MNHEY and CDR2 SMNVEV (reference sequence). V was pared by 6 bases and J by 3 bases, with 2 bases of the junction left unmatched. This CDR3 spans 14 amino acids.

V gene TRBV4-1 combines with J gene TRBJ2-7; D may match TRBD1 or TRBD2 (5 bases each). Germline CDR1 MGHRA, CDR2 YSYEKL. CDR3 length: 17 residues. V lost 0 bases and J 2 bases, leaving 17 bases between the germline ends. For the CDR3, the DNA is TGCGCCAGCAGCCAAGACTTTTTAGGGACGATCACCTACGAGCAGTACTTC. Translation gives CASSQDFLGTITYEQYF.

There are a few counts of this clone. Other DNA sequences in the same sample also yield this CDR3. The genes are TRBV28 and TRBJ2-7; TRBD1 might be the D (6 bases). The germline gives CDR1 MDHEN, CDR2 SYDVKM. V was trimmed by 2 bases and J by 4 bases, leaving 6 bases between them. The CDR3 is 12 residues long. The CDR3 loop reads CASSLQGYEQYF. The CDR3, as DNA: TGTGCCAGCAGTTTACAGGGGTACGAGCAGTACTTC.

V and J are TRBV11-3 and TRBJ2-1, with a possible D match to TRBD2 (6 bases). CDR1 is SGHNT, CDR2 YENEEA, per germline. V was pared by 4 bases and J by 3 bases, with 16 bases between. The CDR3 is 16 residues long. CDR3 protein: CASSSRGGRGYNEQFF. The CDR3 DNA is TGTGCCAGCAGCTCCCGTGGAGGGCGAGGCTACAATGAGCAGTTCTTC.

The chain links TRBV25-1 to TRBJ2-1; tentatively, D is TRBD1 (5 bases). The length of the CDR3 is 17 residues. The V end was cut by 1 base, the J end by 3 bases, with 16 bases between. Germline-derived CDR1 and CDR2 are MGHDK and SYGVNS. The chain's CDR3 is CASSESPTPRGYNEQFF. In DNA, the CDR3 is TGTGCCAGCAGTGAATCCCCAACCCCTAGGGGCTACAATGAGCAGTTCTTC.

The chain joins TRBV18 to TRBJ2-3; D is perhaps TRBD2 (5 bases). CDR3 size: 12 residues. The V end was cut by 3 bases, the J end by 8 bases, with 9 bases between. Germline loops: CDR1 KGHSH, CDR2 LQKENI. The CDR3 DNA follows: TGTGCCAGCTCACCGGGAGAGCCTACGCAGTATTTT. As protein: CASSPGEPTQYF.

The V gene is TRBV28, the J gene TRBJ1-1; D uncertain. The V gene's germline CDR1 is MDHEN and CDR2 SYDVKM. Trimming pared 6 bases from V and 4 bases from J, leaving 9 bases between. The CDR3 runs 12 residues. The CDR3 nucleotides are TGTGCCAGCAGACTATGGGGCACTGAAGCTTTCTTT. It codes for CASRLWGTEAFF.

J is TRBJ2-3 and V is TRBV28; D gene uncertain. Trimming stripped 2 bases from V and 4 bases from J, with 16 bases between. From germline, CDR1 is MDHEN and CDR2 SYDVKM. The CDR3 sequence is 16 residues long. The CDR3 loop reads CASSLGILYVPDTQYF. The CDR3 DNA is TGTGCCAGCAGTTTAGGGATCTTATACGTCCCAGATACGCAGTATTTT.

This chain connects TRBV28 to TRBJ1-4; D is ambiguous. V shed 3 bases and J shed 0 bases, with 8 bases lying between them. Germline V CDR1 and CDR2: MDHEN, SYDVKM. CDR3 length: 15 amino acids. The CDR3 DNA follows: TGTGCCAGCAGTTTTCGTAAAGCAACTAATGAAAAACTGTTTTTT. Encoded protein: CASSFRKATNEKLFF.

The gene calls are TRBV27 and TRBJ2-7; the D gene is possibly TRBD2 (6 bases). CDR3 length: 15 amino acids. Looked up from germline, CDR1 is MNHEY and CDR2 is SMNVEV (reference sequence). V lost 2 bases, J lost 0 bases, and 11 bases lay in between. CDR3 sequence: CASSLRGISSYEQYF. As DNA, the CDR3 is TGTGCCAGCAGTTTACGCGGGATTAGCTCCTACGAGCAGTACTTC.

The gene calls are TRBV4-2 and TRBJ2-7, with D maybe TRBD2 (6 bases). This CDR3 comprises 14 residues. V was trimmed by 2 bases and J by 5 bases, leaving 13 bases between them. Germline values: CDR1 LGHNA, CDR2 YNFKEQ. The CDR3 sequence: CASSQTGLIDEQYF. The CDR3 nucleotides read TGTGCCAGCAGCCAAACGGGACTTATCGACGAGCAGTACTTC.

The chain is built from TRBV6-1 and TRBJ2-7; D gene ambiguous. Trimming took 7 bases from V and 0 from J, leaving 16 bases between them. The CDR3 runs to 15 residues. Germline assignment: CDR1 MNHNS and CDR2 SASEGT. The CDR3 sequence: CASINRERDSYEQYF. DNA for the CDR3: TGTGCCAGCATAAATCGAGAGCGTGACTCCTACGAGCAGTACTTC.

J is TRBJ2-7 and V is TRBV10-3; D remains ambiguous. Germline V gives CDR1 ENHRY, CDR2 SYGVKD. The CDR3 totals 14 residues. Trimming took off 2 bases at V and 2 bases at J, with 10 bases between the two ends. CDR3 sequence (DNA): TGTGCCATCAGTGAGCGGGCCCTAACCTACGAGCAGTACTTC. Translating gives CAISERALTYEQYF.

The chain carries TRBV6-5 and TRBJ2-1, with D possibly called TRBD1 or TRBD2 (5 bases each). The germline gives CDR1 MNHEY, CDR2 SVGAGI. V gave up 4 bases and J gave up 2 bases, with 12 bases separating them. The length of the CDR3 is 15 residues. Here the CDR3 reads CASSWDRRAYNEQFF. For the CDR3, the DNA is TGTGCCAGCAGTTGGGACCGCAGAGCCTACAATGAGCAGTTCTTC.